This T cell receptor (beta chain) was identified in a study of immune characterization of retroperitoneal liposarcoma. This clonotype was seen at least ten times. This CDR3 contains 17 residues. V gave up 4 bases and J gave up 0 bases, with 13 bases separating them. The germline gives CDR1 SGHTA, CDR2 FQGNSA. TCRdb reanalysed the PCR reads using MiXCR and keeps one entry per CDR3 protein. The sample lists some 7,900 distinct CDR3 sequences; roughly two fifths were seen once. The TCR was taken from a male donor with retroperitoneal liposarcoma. The chain combines TRBV7-2 with TRBJ2-6; tentative D call: TRBD1 (6 bases). The sequencing sample was made of tumor tissue. The CDR3 here is CASSSGQSYSGANVLTF. The CDR3 coding sequence is TGTGCCAGCAGCTCTGGACAGTCTTACTCTGGGGCCAACGTCCTGACTTTC.